The present T cell receptor (beta chain) was sequenced within a study of spatial heterogeneity in lung cancer. This clonotype was seen ten or more times. TCRdb re-derived calls from the 5' RACE reads in MiXCR, one entry per CDR3 protein. The sample has 50,000 to 75,000 distinct CDR3 sequences; roughly 6.4% are singletons. Time point defined: sample taken at primary tumor resection. Trimming took off 7 bases at V and 0 bases at J, with 10 bases between the two ends. The V gene's germline CDR1 is SGHDT and CDR2 YYEEEE. The CDR3 is 14 amino acids. The TCR originated in a female donor with early-stage non-small cell lung cancer. The sequencing here drew on PBMCs, taken at surgery. The rearrangement uses TRBV5-6 and TRBJ2-2; no clear D. The DNA for the CDR3 is TGTGCCAGCCGGGCCGGTCCGAACACCGGGGAGCTGTTTTTT. Its protein is CASRAGPNTGELFF.